This T cell receptor beta chain was captured in a study of shared clonotypes between healthy human individuals. Study-wide results and caveats: Sorted-subset sequencing was shown by rarefaction to be incomplete despite large depth. Researchers found naive subsets generally carried larger estimated richness than memory subsets. Naive CD4 clonotypes overlapped across a few donors at approximately 5.3%.

V shed 8 bases, J shed 3 bases, and the junction held 9 bases outside the gene matches. The CDR3 spans 14 residues. The germline CDR1 and CDR2 sequences are MDHEN and SYDVKM. Authors' analysis steps: ImmunoSEQ output lacked quality scores and full-length reads, limiting matched filtering. Clones were sequenced by immunoSEQ multiplex PCR, and TCRdb holds only the in-frame ones, with some missing. The V and J calls and clone size are taken from that table; D and trimming were inferred from the DNA. The sample lists about 2.4 million clones, 93% seen once, with approximately 0.37% in the top ten. On this clone: Its antigen remains unidentified.

The genes are TRBV28 and TRBJ2-7; 8 nucleotides agree with TRBD1. Sample: naive CD4+ T cells from PBMCs. Stated subset: CD45RA+ positively selected. The receptor was isolated from a man between 18 and 29 years old in good health. Some clones in this sample may be carry-over from other donors' samples. The CDR3 here is CASFPTGAGYEQYF. The CDR3 DNA sequence: TGTGCCAGCTTTCCGACAGGGGCGGGCTACGAGCAGTACTTC. Combining the CDR3 with reference TRBV28 and TRBJ2-7 gives the whole variable domain DVKVTQSSRYLVKRTGEKVFLECVQDMDHENMFWYRQDPGLGLRLIYFSYDVKMKEKGDIPEGYSVSREKKERFSLILESASTNQTSMYLCASFPTGAGYEQYFGPGTRLTVT.